The source of this T cell receptor (beta chain) is a study of T cell repertoires in aging, cancer and after chemotherapy. Study background: Pre- and post-chemotherapy samples were paired from glioblastoma patients treated with temozolomide-based therapy. The whole study produced a dataset of several million TCR reads.

Germline values: CDR1 SGHTA, CDR2 FQGNSA. The ends were cut back, 1 base at V and 0 bases at J, with 10 bases in the middle. This CDR3 is 16 amino acids long. Rearranged V-D-J TRB sequences were amplified with a mixed TRB-A/B primer pool. In TCRdb, the multiplex PCR reads were re-called with MiXCR into one record per CDR3 protein. The sample includes about 1,600 distinct CDR3 sequences, about 20% of them seen just once. This clonotype rates as large. Its antigen is not identified. General study results and limits: Median generation probability rose over the chemotherapy interval in each cancer cohort, suggesting rebound thymic output. Immunological memory after chemotherapy cannot be judged from the repertoire data.

The template was genomic DNA from peripheral blood, not RNA. This TCR derives from a human donor with a solid tumor. The sample consisted of blood. The J gene is TRBJ1-3, the V gene TRBV7-2; D not certain. The CDR3 is CASSLGPALSGNTIYF. The CDR3 nucleotides read TGTGCCAGCAGCTTAGGTCCGGCCCTCTCTGGAAACACCATATATTTT.